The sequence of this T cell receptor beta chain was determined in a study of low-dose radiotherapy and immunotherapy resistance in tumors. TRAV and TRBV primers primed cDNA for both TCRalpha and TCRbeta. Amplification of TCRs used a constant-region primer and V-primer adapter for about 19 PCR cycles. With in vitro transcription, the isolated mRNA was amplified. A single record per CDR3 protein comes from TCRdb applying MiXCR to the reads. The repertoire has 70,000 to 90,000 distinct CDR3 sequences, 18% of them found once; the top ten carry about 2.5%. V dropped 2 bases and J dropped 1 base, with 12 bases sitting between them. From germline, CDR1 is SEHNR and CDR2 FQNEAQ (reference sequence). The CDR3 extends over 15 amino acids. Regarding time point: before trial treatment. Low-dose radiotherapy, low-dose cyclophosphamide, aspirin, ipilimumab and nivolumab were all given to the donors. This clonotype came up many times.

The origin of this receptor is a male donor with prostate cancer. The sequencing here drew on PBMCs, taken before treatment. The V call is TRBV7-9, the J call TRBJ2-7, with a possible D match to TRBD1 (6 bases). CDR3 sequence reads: CASSLNVQGSYEQYF. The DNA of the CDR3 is TGTGCCAGCAGCTTAAATGTTCAGGGGTCCTACGAGCAGTACTTC.